This T cell receptor beta chain derives from a study of neoadjuvant anti-PD-1 for oral cavity cancer. About the research overall: Before surgery, most patients got three to four biweekly 3 mg/kg nivolumab doses.

TCRdb's copy holds only in-frame clones and misses some; the assay was immunoSEQ multiplex PCR. The sample holds 65,000 to 95,000 clones, roughly 80% seen once. The CDR3 is 15 amino acids. Trimming stripped 3 bases from V and 2 bases from J, with 14 bases between. Germline V gene lookup returns CDR1 ENHRY and CDR2 SYGVKD. This clonotype was sampled from a person between 35 and 79 years old with oral cavity squamous cell carcinoma. Sequences were derived from PBMCs, sampled before nivolumab (anti-PD-1) treatment. V usage is TRBV10-3 and J usage is TRBJ2-7; the D gene is possibly TRBD2 (6 bases). In DNA, the CDR3 is TGTGCCATCAGTGAACTAACTAGCTATCCCTACGAGCAGTACTTC. Translation gives CAISELTSYPYEQYF.